This T cell receptor beta chain was sequenced for a study of T cell responses to AZD1222 COVID-19 vaccine. Study observations and caveats: The donor group comprised mostly white British people and more females; the analysis possibly underestimated clonal diversity.

Measured with immunoSEQ multiplex PCR; TCRdb has only the in-frame clones, and not every one. The sample records over 130,000 clones, more than 85% being singletons. Worth noting for this clone: No antigen is known for it.

Germline assignment: CDR1 MDHEN and CDR2 SYDVKM. Trimming left V 8 bases short and J 1 base short, with 11 bases between. CDR3 size: 13 residues. The sample consisted of peripheral blood, taken 28 days after the second AZD1222 dose. This TCR was sampled from an adult who received the AZD1222 COVID-19 vaccine. This chain connects TRBV28 to TRBJ1-2; D possibly corresponds to TRBD1 (5 bases). CDR3 amino acids: CASRIDSNYGYTF. The CDR3 DNA is TGTGCCAGCCGAATTGACAGTAACTATGGCTACACCTTC.